This entry lists 13 T cell receptor beta chains sequenced from one sample in a study of cytomegalovirus exposure and HLA in healthy donors. The PCR contained 60 Vbeta and 13 Jbeta primers. Profiling relied on immunoSEQ multiplex PCR, and the TCRdb table lists in-frame clones only, not all of them. The sample includes approximately 110,000 clones, 65% of them seen just once. The sequenced sample was PBMCs. The source is a man aged 25-45 years in good health and CMV-seropositive.

Only a few counts were recorded for this clone. The V gene is TRBV2, the J gene TRBJ1-1; 9 bases line up with TRBD1. In germline, CDR1 is SNHLY, CDR2 FYNNEI. This CDR3 is built from 15 residues. V lost 9 bases, J lost 1 base, and 9 bases stayed unmatched. The CDR3 DNA reads as TGTGCCAGTTCCGGGACAGGGTGGGCGAACACTGAAGCTTTCTTT. Protein sequence: CASSGTGWANTEAFF.

The gene calls are TRBV30 and TRBJ2-1; TRBD2 matches at 10 bases. The germline V gene has CDR1 GTSNPN and CDR2 SVGIG (reference sequence). J was trimmed by 4 bases and V by 7 bases; bases with no gene match: 4. The CDR3 sequence is 13 residues long. Written as DNA, the CDR3 is TGTGCCTTAAAGCGGGGGGGGTACAATGAGCAGTTCTTC. Translating gives CALKRGGYNEQFF. Looking up the rest from reference TRBV30 and TRBJ2-1 gives the full variable domain: SQTIHQWPATLVQPVGSPLSLECTVEGTSNPNLYWYRQAAGRGLQLLFYSVGIGQISSEVPQNLSASRPQDRQFILSSKKLLLSDSGFYLCALKRGGYNEQFFGPGTRLTVL.

This chain joins TRBV5-1 and TRBJ2-2; possibly TRBD1 for D (7 bases). The CDR3 is made up of 15 amino acids. Germline-derived CDR1 and CDR2 are SGHRS and YFSETQ. V dropped 4 bases and J dropped 0 bases, with 10 bases sitting between them. CDR3 DNA sequence: TGCGCCAGCAGCGGCGGGACAGCGAACACCGGGGAGCTGTTTTTT. Translating gives CASSGGTANTGELFF.

The chain links TRBV6-1 to TRBJ2-4; D remains unclear. Germline lookup yields CDR1 MNHNS and CDR2 SASEGT. This CDR3 has 16 amino acids. The ends were cut back, 1 base at V and 8 bases at J, with 18 bases in the middle. The CDR3 region has the DNA TGTGCCAGCAGTGAAGGAGTTCCTAGATCTGGCCACATTCAGTACTTC. It specifies CASSEGVPRSGHIQYF.

The chain employs TRBV5-6 and TRBJ2-7; 7 bases agree with TRBD1. Germline loops: CDR1 SGHDT, CDR2 YYEEEE. Trimming at V came to 2 bases and at J to 5 bases, leaving 4 bases not matched to a gene. This CDR3 contains 13 residues. The CDR3 region is CASSFRQGDEQYF. CDR3 DNA: TGTGCCAGCAGCTTCCGCCAGGGGGACGAGCAGTACTTC.

The chain joins TRBV19 to TRBJ2-2; D is unclear. Per germline, CDR1 LNHDA and CDR2 SQIVND (reference sequence). V lost 3 bases and J 4 bases, leaving 15 bases between the germline ends. The CDR3 consists of 16 residues. CDR3 sequence reads: CASSIPGSRATGELFF. CDR3 DNA: TGTGCCAGTAGTATCCCCGGTAGCAGAGCCACCGGGGAGCTGTTTTTT.

The V call is TRBV4-1, the J call TRBJ2-1; 11 bases map to TRBD2. The junction had 21 bases not matched to a gene; V was cut back by 1 base and J by 10 bases. The CDR3 has 20 residues. Germline assignment: CDR1 MGHRA and CDR2 YSYEKL. For the CDR3, the DNA is TGCGCCAGCAGCCAAGGGCTAGCGGGGGGATTTTTTCGGGGACCGGGGGAGCAGTTCTTC. Translating gives CASSQGLAGGFFRGPGEQFF.

The chain is built from TRBV6-4 and TRBJ1-1, with D tentatively TRBD1 (5 bases). The CDR3 runs to 18 residues. The V end lost 2 bases, the J end lost 7 bases, and 26 bases lay between the germline ends. Germline lookup yields CDR1 MRHNA and CDR2 SNTAGT. The chain's CDR3 is CASSDLRGLRERANEAFF. CDR3 bases: TGTGCCAGCAGTGACCTGAGGGGACTCCGGGAGAGAGCGAATGAAGCTTTCTTT.

This clone was counted between two and nine times. The chain combines TRBV4-2 with TRBJ1-6; D not resolved. CDR1 and CDR2 from the germline V gene are LGHNA and YNFKEQ. The germline V and J ends were trimmed by 6 bases and 6 bases, with 12 bases remaining between them. This CDR3 spans 14 amino acids. The CDR3 is CASSGGYGNSPLHF. CDR3 DNA sequence: TGTGCCAGCAGTGGAGGGTACGGTAATTCACCCCTCCACTTT.

The chain couples TRBV6-1 to TRBJ1-2; TRBD1 agrees at 7 bases. The CDR3 consists of 15 residues. CDR1 and CDR2 from the germline V gene are MNHNS and SASEGT. J lost 4 bases, V lost 8 bases, and 13 bases had no gene match. CDR3 nucleotide sequence: TGTGCCAGCGTGACAGGGTACTTATCAATCTATGGCTACACCTTC. Encoded protein: CASVTGYLSIYGYTF.

In the case of this clone: Mismatch with germline at one junction end may stem from a read error. The chain joins TRBV5-1 to TRBJ2-2; 15 bases agree with TRBD2. CDR1 and CDR2 from the germline V gene are SGHRS and YFSETQ. The CDR3 is 17 amino acids. The DNA for the CDR3 is TGCGCCAGCAGCTCCCGGACTAGCGGGGGGGCCACCGGGGAGCTGCTTTTT. This gives the protein CASSSRTSGGATGELLF.

A single count supports this clone. The chain recombines TRBV7-8 with TRBJ2-5; TRBD2 matches at 10 bases. The junction had 11 bases not matched to a gene; V was cut back by 6 bases and J by 1 base. Germline V lookup: CDR1 SGHVS, CDR2 FQNEAQ. This CDR3 region has 17 residues. Here the CDR3 reads CASRLRVAGGRQETQYF. CDR3 DNA sequence: TGTGCCAGCAGGTTACGGGTAGCGGGGGGTCGCCAAGAGACCCAGTACTTC.

This clone was seen more than once but under ten times. This chain links TRBV6-5 with TRBJ1-1; D call uncertain. Germline-derived CDR1 and CDR2 are MNHEY and SVGAGI. Trimming left V 0 bases short and J 7 bases short, with 9 bases between. The CDR3 totals 13 residues. This chain's CDR3 is CASSYSSYGEAFF. The CDR3 nucleotides are TGTGCCAGCAGTTACTCGAGTTACGGTGAAGCTTTCTTT.